These 10 T cell receptor beta chains came from one sample sequenced in a study of high-grade serous ovarian cancer treatment subgroups. The method was immunoSEQ multiplex PCR; TCRdb's version includes in-frame clones alone and lacks a portion of them. The sample holds around 37,000 clones, approximately 81% seen once. Tumor tissue was taken before any definitive surgery or chemotherapy was given. Input material: tumor tissue. The receptors were sampled from a human donor with high-grade serous ovarian cancer.

This chain uses TRBV4-2 with TRBJ2-5, with TRBD2 matching over 7 bases. Gene TRBJ2-7 matches the end of the DNA better, so the J call may be wrong. The germline V gene encodes CDR1 LGHNA and CDR2 YNFKEQ. The CDR3 has 17 amino acids. CDR3 residues: CASSQDQNAGLNYEQYF. The CDR3, as DNA: TGTGCCAGCAGCCAAGATCAGAATGCGGGACTAAACTACGAGCAGTACTTC.

The rearrangement links TRBV10-3 to TRBJ1-5; TRBD1 is a possible D gene (5 bases). CDR3 length equals 13 residues. Germline assignment: CDR1 ENHRY and CDR2 SYGVKD. V dropped 4 bases and J dropped 7 bases, with 11 bases sitting between them. The DNA for the CDR3 is TGTGCCATCAGTGTGGGGGAGGACCAGCCCCAGCATTTT. Translating it yields CAISVGEDQPQHF.

The gene calls are TRBV7-8 and TRBJ2-1; 7 positions agree with TRBD2. The CDR3 has 15 amino acids. J gave up 2 bases and V 3 bases, and 4 bases lay outside the gene matches. From germline, CDR1 is SGHVS and CDR2 FQNEAQ. The CDR3 DNA reads as TGTGCCAGCAGCTTTCCTAGCGGAACCTACAATGAGCAGTTCTTC. This sequence encodes CASSFPSGTYNEQFF.

V usage is TRBV6-1 and J usage is TRBJ1-1; D is perhaps TRBD1 (5 bases). The CDR3 has 12 residues. Germline V lookup: CDR1 MNHNS, CDR2 SASEGT. Trimming took off 5 bases at V and 3 bases at J, with 7 bases between the two ends. The CDR3 spells CASSSRDTEAFF. The CDR3, as DNA: TGTGCCAGCAGTAGCAGGGACACTGAAGCTTTCTTT.

This clone was seen only once. An end of the junction differs from the germline gene, which may be a read error. The chain links TRBV7-9 to TRBJ2-7, with D perhaps matching TRBD1 (5 bases). The length of the CDR3 is 14 residues. Germline lookup yields CDR1 SEHNR and CDR2 FQNEAQ (reference sequence). The CDR3 loop reads CASSLEGGAYGQYF. CDR3 nucleotide sequence: TGTGCCAGCAGCTTAGAAGGTGGGGCATACGGGCAGTACTTC.

This sequence joins TRBV5-4 and TRBJ1-2; 11 positions match TRBD1. V dropped 4 bases and J dropped 4; count of bases not matched to a gene: 6. The germline gives CDR1 SGHNT, CDR2 YYREEE (reference sequence). This CDR3 is built from 15 residues. In DNA, the CDR3 is TGTGCCAGCAGCACAGGACAGGGGGCATTCTATGGCTACACCTTC. It translates to CASSTGQGAFYGYTF.

This rearrangement joins TRBV19 to TRBJ1-5; weak D call: TRBD1 (5 bases). CDR1 and CDR2 from the germline V gene are LNHDA and SQIVND (reference sequence). Trimming left V 7 bases short and J 0 bases short, with 16 bases between. The CDR3 sequence is 16 residues long. CDR3: CASTPTWGNSNQPQHF. The DNA of the CDR3 is TGTGCCAGTACTCCAACCTGGGGGAATAGCAATCAGCCCCAGCATTTT. The whole variable domain, remainder taken from reference TRBV19 and TRBJ1-5, is DGGITQSPKYLFRKEGQNVTLSCEQNLNHDAMYWYRQDPGQGLRLIYYSQIVNDFQKGDIAEGYSVSREKKESFPLTVTSAQKNPTAFYLCASTPTWGNSNQPQHFGDGTRLSIL.

This clone has a single count. The V and J genes are TRBV9 and TRBJ2-7; D not resolved. V lost 4 bases and J lost 0, with 8 bases in between. The CDR3 totals 13 residues. Germline CDR1 and CDR2: SGDLS and YYNGEE. The CDR3 sequence is CASSSPSSYEQYF. The DNA of the CDR3 is TGTGCCAGCAGCTCCCCCAGCTCCTACGAGCAGTACTTC.

The chain employs TRBV13 and TRBJ1-6, with TRBD1 matching over 10 bases. CDR1 and CDR2 from the germline V gene are PRHDT and FYEKMQ (reference sequence). J lost 7 bases, V lost 5 bases, and 8 bases had no gene match. This CDR3 has 16 residues. CDR3 residues: CASSLGQGMGNSPLHF. The CDR3 DNA is TGTGCCAGCAGCCTGGGACAGGGGATGGGGAATTCACCCCTCCACTTT.

This chain uses TRBV28 with TRBJ1-4; perhaps TRBD1 as D (5 bases). Germline V gene data show CDR1 as MDHEN and CDR2 as SYDVKM. Trimming took 8 bases from V and 8 from J, leaving 18 bases between them. The CDR3 is made up of 14 amino acids. CDR3 protein: CASLTEGRGEKLFF. The CDR3 DNA is TGTGCCAGCCTCACGGAGGGGAGGGGCGAAAAACTGTTTTTT.